These 29 T cell receptor beta chains were sequenced from one sample in a study of cytomegalovirus exposure and HLA in healthy donors. The PCR made use of 60 Vbeta and 13 Jbeta primers. Assay used: immunoSEQ multiplex PCR; TCRdb lists only in-frame clones, some missing. The table includes 220,000 or so clones, 60% to 80% detected once. Source material: PBMCs. These receptors were obtained from a woman in her thirties in good health and CMV-seronegative.

This clone has more than one count but fewer than ten. This chain links TRBV28 with TRBJ1-5, with 7 bases aligning to TRBD1. The germline V gene has CDR1 MDHEN and CDR2 SYDVKM. V trimming: 2 bases; J trimming: 2 bases; junction bases outside the gene matches: 0. This CDR3 spans 14 amino acids. CDR3 residues: CASSLDRGNQPQHF. The DNA of the CDR3 is TGTGCCAGCAGTTTAGACAGGGGCAATCAGCCCCAGCATTTT. The variable domain in full, completed from reference TRBV28 and TRBJ1-5, reads DVKVTQSSRYLVKRTGEKVFLECVQDMDHENMFWYRQDPGLGLRLIYFSYDVKMKEKGDIPEGYSVSREKKERFSLILESASTNQTSMYLCASSLDRGNQPQHFGDGTRLSIL.

The J gene is TRBJ2-7, the V gene TRBV5-6; 11 positions agree with TRBD2. The junction had 3 bases not matched to a gene; V was cut back by 2 bases and J by 2 bases. From germline, CDR1 is SGHDT and CDR2 YYEEEE. The CDR3 is 15 amino acids. CDR3 sequence: CASSFISGRAYEQYF. The CDR3 nucleotides read TGTGCCAGCAGCTTTATTAGCGGGAGGGCCTACGAGCAGTACTTC. The variable domain in full, completed from reference TRBV5-6 and TRBJ2-7, reads DAGVTQSPTHLIKTRGQQVTLRCSPKSGHDTVSWYQQALGQGPQFIFQYYEEEERQRGNFPDRFSGHQFPNYSSELNVNALLLGDSALYLCASSFISGRAYEQYFGPGTRLTVT.

CDR3 sequence: CASSYGGPNSPLHF. As DNA, the CDR3 is TGTGCCAGCAGTTACGGGGGCCCGAATTCACCCCTCCACTTT. J is TRBJ1-6 and V is TRBV6-5, with D tentatively TRBD1 (6 bases). CDR3 length: 14 residues. V gave up 2 bases and J gave up 7 bases, with 9 bases separating them. CDR1 and CDR2 (germline): MNHEY, SVGAGI.

This clone has a single count. The chain uses TRBV5-5 and TRBJ2-1, with 7 bases that match TRBD1. CDR3 size: 16 residues. V lost 4 bases to trimming and J lost 2 bases; unmatched junction nucleotides: 9. Germline CDR1 is SGHKS and CDR2 is YYEKEE (reference sequence). This chain's CDR3 is CASSQGQLITYNEQFF. CDR3 bases: TGTGCCAGCAGCCAGGGACAGTTGATTACCTACAATGAGCAGTTCTTC.

V gene TRBV5-1 combines with J gene TRBJ2-1; 10 positions match TRBD2. Germline assignment: CDR1 SGHRS and CDR2 YFSETQ. This CDR3 has 14 amino acids. Trimming at V came to 7 bases and at J to 7 bases, leaving 8 bases not matched to a gene. The CDR3 is CASYIAGGWNEQFF. CDR3 DNA: TGCGCCAGCTATATAGCGGGAGGTTGGAATGAGCAGTTCTTC.

This chain joins TRBV5-6 and TRBJ2-1, with D perhaps matching TRBD2 (6 bases). The V end was cut by 4 bases, the J end by 10 bases, with 12 bases between. The germline CDR1 and CDR2 sequences are SGHDT and YYEEEE. This CDR3 is 12 amino acids long. The CDR3 loop reads CASSVTSGEQFF. DNA of the CDR3: TGTGCCAGCAGCGTTACAAGCGGGGAGCAGTTCTTC.

The chain recombines TRBV15 with TRBJ2-3; 7 nucleotides match TRBD2. The CDR3 loop spans 15 amino acids. With 1 base clipped from V and 8 bases from J, the junction kept 9 bases outside the gene matches. Germline CDR1 is LNHNV and CDR2 is YYDKDF (reference sequence). This chain's CDR3 is CATSRGVEPGGTQYF. The CDR3 nucleotides are TGTGCCACCAGCAGAGGGGTGGAGCCGGGGGGTACGCAGTATTTT.

This clone was counted once. The chain joins TRBV6-1 to TRBJ2-7; D possibly corresponds to TRBD1 (6 bases). The CDR3 is made up of 13 amino acids. The germline V and J ends were trimmed by 8 bases and 0 bases, with 11 bases remaining between them. The V gene's germline CDR1 is MNHNS and CDR2 SASEGT. CDR3 in amino acids: CASRTAGSYEQYF. The CDR3, as DNA: TGTGCCAGCCGGACAGCCGGCTCCTACGAGCAGTACTTC.

CDR3 residues: CSGQENYEQYF. The CDR3 nucleotides are TGCAGCGGACAGGAAAACTACGAGCAGTACTTC. The J gene is TRBJ2-7, the V gene TRBV29-1, with D perhaps TRBD1 (6 bases). Germline V gives CDR1 SQVTM, CDR2 ANQGSEA. Deletions cut 7 bases from V and 3 bases from J, with 10 bases between. This CDR3 is built from 11 residues.

The V gene is TRBV7-9, the J gene TRBJ1-1; D perhaps matches TRBD1 (5 bases). This CDR3 has 12 amino acids. Per the germline V gene, CDR1 is SEHNR and CDR2 is FQNEAQ (reference sequence). The CDR3 coding sequence is TGTGCAACTGCCCGGGGGGAGAGTGAAGCTTTCTTT. Protein: CATARGESEAFF.

This clone appeared once. The gene calls are TRBV5-1 and TRBJ2-5; 7 bases align to TRBD1. Germline CDR1 reads SGHRS; CDR2 reads YFSETQ. The CDR3 has 16 residues. With V trimmed by 3 bases and J by 2 bases, 10 bases remained unmatched. CDR3 in amino acids: CASSYSGTATQETQYF. CDR3 sequence (DNA): TGCGCCAGCAGCTATTCCGGGACAGCGACTCAAGAGACCCAGTACTTC.

The V call is TRBV19, the J call TRBJ1-5; 7 nucleotides line up with TRBD1. Germline V gene data show CDR1 as LNHDA and CDR2 as SQIVND (reference sequence). This CDR3 comprises 16 residues. The junction had 11 bases not matched to a gene; V was cut back by 5 bases and J by 4 bases. The CDR3 reads CASSPLTGTANQPQHF. CDR3 DNA: TGTGCCAGTAGTCCCCTAACCGGGACAGCGAATCAGCCCCAGCATTTT.

The J gene is TRBJ1-1, the V gene TRBV11-3, with 7 bases that match TRBD1. The CDR3 has 13 residues. V was pared by 5 bases and J by 4 bases, with 4 bases of the junction left unmatched. Germline CDR1 and CDR2: SGHNT and YENEEA. CDR3 region: CASSQGGVTEAFF. The CDR3 DNA sequence: TGTGCCAGCAGCCAGGGGGGAGTCACTGAAGCTTTCTTT.

This clone was seen a few times. This sequence joins TRBV6-1 and TRBJ2-5; 7 bases line up with TRBD2. The CDR3 runs to 14 residues. CDR1 is MNHNS, CDR2 SASEGT, per germline. Unmatched junction bases numbered 5, after V lost 4 bases and J lost 3 bases. This chain's CDR3 is CASSAGGWEETQYF. The DNA for the CDR3 is TGTGCCAGCAGTGCCGGGGGGTGGGAAGAGACCCAGTACTTC.

CDR3 coding DNA: TGTGCCAGCAGCTTGAGGGGGGAGGGCACTGAAGCTTTCTTT. Protein: CASSLRGEGTEAFF. The chain combines TRBV7-9 with TRBJ1-1; TRBD1 is a possible D gene (6 bases). Deletions cut 3 bases from V and 4 bases from J, with 12 bases between. Per germline, CDR1 SEHNR and CDR2 FQNEAQ (reference sequence). The length of the CDR3 is 14 residues.

The gene calls are TRBV11-2 and TRBJ2-5; 8 nucleotides agree with TRBD2. Looked up from germline, CDR1 is SGHAT and CDR2 is FQNNGV. The J segment lost 6 bases and the V segment lost 5 bases, leaving 14 bases of the junction unmatched. The CDR3 is made up of 16 amino acids. CDR3: CASSPPKSGSSKTQYF. The CDR3 bases are TGTGCCAGCAGCCCCCCTAAGAGCGGGAGTAGCAAGACCCAGTACTTC.

The V and J genes are TRBV6-1 and TRBJ1-1; tentatively, D is TRBD1 (5 bases). CDR1 and CDR2 from the germline V gene are MNHNS and SASEGT. Trimming left V 6 bases short and J 1 base short, with 15 bases between. This CDR3 region has 15 residues. CDR3 sequence: CASRPLGLGNTEAFF. Here the CDR3 DNA reads TGTGCCAGCAGACCTTTGGGACTGGGGAACACTGAAGCTTTCTTT.

The genes are TRBV27 and TRBJ2-3; TRBD2 matches at 16 bases. The germline V gene encodes CDR1 MNHEY and CDR2 SMNVEV (reference sequence). This CDR3 has 18 residues. V lost 6 bases to trimming and J lost 0 bases; unmatched junction nucleotides: 6. CDR3 coding DNA: TGTGCCAGCAGGGGGGGACTAGCGGGAGGGCCTAGCACAGATACGCAGTATTTT. Its protein product is CASRGGLAGGPSTDTQYF.

The chain joins TRBV18 to TRBJ2-1; 9 nucleotides align to TRBD2. This CDR3 has 16 amino acids. CDR1 KGHSH and CDR2 LQKENI come from the germline V gene. J gave up 10 bases and V 0 bases, and 10 bases lay outside the gene matches. CDR3 sequence reads: CASSPPMQGGRVEQFF. For the CDR3, the DNA is TGTGCCAGCTCACCACCGATGCAGGGCGGGAGGGTCGAGCAGTTCTTC.

The V call is TRBV6-1, the J call TRBJ2-3, with D maybe TRBD2 (6 bases). The V end was cut by 7 bases, the J end by 2 bases, with 13 bases between. There are 14 residues in the CDR3. Germline V CDR1 and CDR2: MNHNS, SASEGT. The CDR3 loop is CASTAGLITDTQYF. The CDR3 DNA is TGTGCCAGCACGGCGGGACTCATCACAGATACGCAGTATTTT.

The chain couples TRBV30 to TRBJ2-1; 8 nucleotides match TRBD2. The germline CDR1 and CDR2 sequences are GTSNPN and SVGIG (reference sequence). V lost 8 bases to trimming and J lost 4 bases; unmatched junction nucleotides: 1. There are 11 residues in the CDR3. The CDR3 DNA follows: TGTGCCCGGGGGGGGTACAATGAGCAGTTCTTC. Amino acids: CARGGYNEQFF.

The chain uses TRBV6-5 and TRBJ2-7; D is unresolved. The V and J ends lost 3 bases and 7 bases respectively, with 10 bases between them. Germline lookup yields CDR1 MNHEY and CDR2 SVGAGI. This CDR3 has 12 amino acids. The CDR3 region is CASSYGSTEQYF. In DNA form, the CDR3 reads TGTGCCAGCAGTTATGGTTCTACGGAGCAGTACTTC.

This clone appeared a few times. The genes are TRBV30 and TRBJ1-6; D is possibly TRBD1 (5 bases). The V end was cut by 5 bases, the J end by 8 bases, with 13 bases between. CDR1 GTSNPN and CDR2 SVGIG come from the germline V gene (reference sequence). This CDR3 comprises 13 residues. This CDR3 reads CAWGPGGDSPLHF. CDR3 DNA: TGTGCCTGGGGGCCCGGGGGAGATTCACCCCTCCACTTT.

This clone was seen more than once but under ten times. The chain joins TRBV27 to TRBJ1-1; D unclear. Germline loops: CDR1 MNHEY, CDR2 SMNVEV (reference sequence). The V gene lost 5 bases and the J gene lost 0 bases, with 7 bases spanning the gap. This CDR3 has 13 residues. CDR3 residues: CASSISMNTEAFF. The DNA for the CDR3 is TGTGCCAGCAGTATAAGCATGAACACTGAAGCTTTCTTT.

On this clone: Germline and junction disagree at one end, which may indicate a read error. This chain joins TRBV27 and TRBJ1-6; 8 positions match TRBD1. Germline CDR1 reads MNHEY; CDR2 reads SMNVEV (reference sequence). The CDR3 runs 17 residues. The CDR3 region has the DNA TGTGTCAGCAACACCCGGACAGGGAGCTCCTATAATTCCCCCCTCCACTTT. This encodes CVSNTRTGSSYNSPLHF.

Only a few counts were recorded for this clone. This chain connects TRBV5-5 to TRBJ2-1, with D maybe TRBD2 (6 bases). The CDR3 spans 15 residues. Germline V lookup: CDR1 SGHKS, CDR2 YYEKEE (reference sequence). V lost 0 bases to trimming and J lost 2 bases, with 9 bases between them. CDR3 in DNA: TGTGCCAGCAGCTTGGGGAGGGTCACCTACAATGAGCAGTTCTTC. Translating gives CASSLGRVTYNEQFF.

This clone was seen just once. The chain joins TRBV6-5 to TRBJ1-1; no firm D call. V gave up 5 bases and J gave up 1 base, with 8 bases separating them. Per germline, CDR1 MNHEY and CDR2 SVGAGI. There are 13 residues in the CDR3. CDR3 in DNA: TGTGCCAGCAGTCTATTTGGGAACACTGAAGCTTTCTTT. Its translation: CASSLFGNTEAFF.

The rearrangement uses TRBV6-5 and TRBJ1-1; D may be TRBD1 (5 bases). This CDR3 spans 15 amino acids. Per germline, CDR1 MNHEY and CDR2 SVGAGI. V was cut by 1 base and J by 5 bases, with 14 bases left in between. This CDR3 reads CASSYYRGAGTEAFF. CDR3 coding DNA: TGTGCCAGCAGTTACTATCGCGGGGCGGGGACTGAAGCTTTCTTT.

The chain couples TRBV30 to TRBJ1-1; maybe TRBD1 (6 bases). The length of the CDR3 is 16 residues. Trimming removed 2 bases from V and 1 base from J, with 17 bases in between. The V gene's germline CDR1 is GTSNPN and CDR2 SVGIG (reference sequence). CDR3 loop: CAWSRRGLRWNTEAFF. CDR3 nucleotides: TGTGCCTGGAGTAGGCGGGGGCTGCGGTGGAACACTGAAGCTTTCTTT.